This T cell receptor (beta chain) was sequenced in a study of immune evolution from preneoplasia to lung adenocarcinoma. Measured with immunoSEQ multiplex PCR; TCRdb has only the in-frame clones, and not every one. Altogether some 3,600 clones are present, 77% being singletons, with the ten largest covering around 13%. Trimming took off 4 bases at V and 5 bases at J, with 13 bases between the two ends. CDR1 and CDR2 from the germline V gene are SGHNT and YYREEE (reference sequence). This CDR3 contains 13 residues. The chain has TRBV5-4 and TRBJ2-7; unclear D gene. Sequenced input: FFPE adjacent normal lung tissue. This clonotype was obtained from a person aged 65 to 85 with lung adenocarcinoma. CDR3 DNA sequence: TGTGCCAGCAGCCCCCCAACGGCAGACGAGCAGTACTTC. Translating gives CASSPPTADEQYF.